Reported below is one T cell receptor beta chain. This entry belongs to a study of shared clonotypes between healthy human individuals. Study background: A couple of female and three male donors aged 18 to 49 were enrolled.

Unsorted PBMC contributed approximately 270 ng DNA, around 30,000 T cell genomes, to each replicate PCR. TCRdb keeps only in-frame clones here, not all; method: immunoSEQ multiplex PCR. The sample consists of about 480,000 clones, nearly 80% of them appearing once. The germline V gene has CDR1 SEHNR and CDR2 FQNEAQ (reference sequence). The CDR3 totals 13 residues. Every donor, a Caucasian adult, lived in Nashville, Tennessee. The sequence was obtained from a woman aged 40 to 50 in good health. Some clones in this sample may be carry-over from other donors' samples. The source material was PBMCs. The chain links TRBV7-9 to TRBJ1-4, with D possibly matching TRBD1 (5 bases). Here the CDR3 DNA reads TGTGCTTGGGGGGGTCCTGCAGGAGAAAAACTGTTTTTT. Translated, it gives CAWGGPAGEKLFF. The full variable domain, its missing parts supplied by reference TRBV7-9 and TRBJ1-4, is DTGVSQNPRHKITKRGQNVTFRCDPISEHNRLYWYRQTLGQGPEFLTYFQNEAQLEKSRLLSDRFSAERPKGSFSTLEIQRTEQGDSAMYLCAWGGPAGEKLFFGSGTQLSVL.